These 12 T cell receptor beta chains originate from one sample sequenced in a study of blood T cell repertoires in COVID-19. Assay: immunoSEQ multiplex PCR; the TCRdb copy retains only in-frame clones and omits some. The sample yields tens of thousands of clones, 90% seen once. Sequencing used peripheral blood. The receptors were gathered from a man in his 70s with acute or convalescent COVID-19.

This clone appeared a single time. V and J are TRBV4-1 and TRBJ1-2, with unresolved D. CDR3 length: 13 amino acids. Trimming stripped 1 base from V and 8 bases from J, with 11 bases between. From germline, CDR1 is MGHRA and CDR2 YSYEKL. The DNA for the CDR3 is TGCGCCAGCAGCCAAGTTCGGGGTCCCGGCTACACCTTC. Its translation: CASSQVRGPGYTF.

The chain carries TRBV5-1 and TRBJ1-3; the match to TRBD1 covers 11 bases. The CDR3 spans 16 residues. With V trimmed by 4 bases and J by 1 base, 4 bases remained unmatched. Germline CDR1 SGHRS, CDR2 YFSETQ. CDR3 sequence reads: CASSRTGGSSGNTIYF. The CDR3 region has the DNA TGCGCCAGCAGCCGGACAGGGGGCAGTTCTGGAAACACCATATATTTT.

The V gene is TRBV6-2 or TRBV6-3, the J gene TRBJ2-7, with 7 bases aligning to TRBD2. The CDR3 totals 16 residues. V shed 2 bases and J 2 bases; nucleotides not matched to a gene: 9. Germline values: CDR1 MNHEY, CDR2 SVGEGT. The chain's CDR3 is CASSYPDGGNPYEQYF. CDR3 bases: TGTGCCAGCAGTTACCCGGACGGGGGGAACCCCTACGAGCAGTACTTC.

The chain links TRBV6-5 to TRBJ1-5; 10 nucleotides match TRBD1. Germline-derived CDR1 and CDR2 are MNHEY and SVGAGI. The V segment lost 2 bases and the J segment 1 base; nucleotides outside the gene matches: 2. The CDR3 consists of 16 residues. CDR3 coding DNA: TGTGCCAGCAGTTACGGGACAGGGGTAAGCAATCAGCCCCAGCATTTT. Its protein is CASSYGTGVSNQPQHF.

The V gene is TRBV5-4, the J gene TRBJ1-4, with TRBD1 identical over 9 bases. Germline CDR1 SGHNT, CDR2 YYREEE (reference sequence). Trimming removed 3 bases from V and 8 bases from J; junction bases left unmatched: 5. This CDR3 comprises 14 residues. CDR3 sequence: CASSSRTGVEKLFF. The CDR3 nucleotides are TGTGCCAGCAGCTCCCGGACAGGGGTGGAAAAACTGTTTTTT. Variable domain in full (rest from reference TRBV5-4 and TRBJ1-4): ETGVTQSPTHLIKTRGQQVTLRCSSQSGHNTVSWYQQALGQGPQFIFQYYREEENGRGNFPPRFSGLQFPNYSSELNVNALELDDSALYLCASSSRTGVEKLFFGSGTQLSVL.

The V call is TRBV6-5, the J call TRBJ1-1; TRBD1 matches at 8 bases. CDR1 is MNHEY and CDR2 is SVGAGI in the germline V gene. V shed 8 bases, J shed 10 bases, and the junction held 18 bases outside the gene matches. The CDR3 extends over 15 amino acids. The CDR3 loop reads CASRLSFQGAARAFF. In DNA form, the CDR3 reads TGTGCCAGCCGGCTCAGTTTTCAGGGGGCGGCGAGAGCTTTCTTT.

The CDR3 loop reads CASSLGTGAQPQHF. The CDR3 DNA is TGTGCCAGCAGCTTGGGGACAGGGGCTCAGCCCCAGCATTTT. The V call is TRBV7-9, the J call TRBJ1-5, with 10 bases lining up with TRBD1. The CDR3 totals 14 residues. Per the germline V gene, CDR1 is SEHNR and CDR2 is FQNEAQ (reference sequence). V shed 3 bases and J 6 bases; nucleotides not matched to a gene: 2.

The V and J genes are TRBV7-6 and TRBJ1-4; a possible D gene is TRBD1 (6 bases). V was clipped by 5 bases and J by 7 bases, with 11 bases between them. The CDR3 consists of 13 residues. Germline-derived CDR1 and CDR2 are SGHVS and FNYEAQ. The CDR3 DNA follows: TGTGCCAGCAGCCTTGGACAGTTTGAAAAACTGTTTTTT. Its translation: CASSLGQFEKLFF.

This chain links TRBV30 with TRBJ2-3; 8 bases are a match to TRBD2. CDR3 size: 14 residues. Trimming took 2 bases from V and 2 from J; bases not matched to a gene: 3. Germline lookup yields CDR1 GTSNPN and CDR2 SVGIG (reference sequence). The CDR3 region is CAWSTGGFTDTQYF. The CDR3 region has the DNA TGTGCCTGGAGTACGGGGGGGTTCACAGATACGCAGTATTTT. Full variable domain (outside the CDR3, taken from reference TRBV30 and TRBJ2-3): SQTIHQWPATLVQPVGSPLSLECTVEGTSNPNLYWYRQAAGRGLQLLFYSVGIGQISSEVPQNLSASRPQDRQFILSSKKLLLSDSGFYLCAWSTGGFTDTQYFGPGTRLTVL.

The CDR3 bases are TGTGCCAGCAGTTCGGACAGGCAAACAGATACGCAGTATTTT. It encodes CASSSDRQTDTQYF. The V and J genes are TRBV6-2 or TRBV6-3 and TRBJ2-3, with 7 bases aligning to TRBD1. CDR3 size: 14 residues. Germline-derived CDR1 and CDR2 are MNHEY and SVGEGT. Trimming removed 4 bases from V and 3 bases from J; junction bases left unmatched: 4.

The chain combines TRBV19 with TRBJ1-3; D is unclear. This CDR3 spans 13 amino acids. Trimming removed 6 bases at V and 1 base at J, with 7 bases between. The germline gives CDR1 LNHDA, CDR2 SQIVND (reference sequence). DNA for the CDR3: TGTGCCAGTAGAACAATTTCTGGAAACACCATATATTTT. It encodes CASRTISGNTIYF.

For the CDR3, the DNA is TGTGCCAGCAGCTTAGACGTCGGGGGAGGCCAGCCCCAGCATTTT. This translates into CASSLDVGGGQPQHF. This chain uses TRBV7-2 with TRBJ1-5, with D possibly being TRBD1 (5 bases). Trimming left V 1 base short and J 7 bases short, with 14 bases between. Per germline, CDR1 SGHTA and CDR2 FQGNSA. CDR3 length: 15 amino acids.